The rows below give T cell receptor beta chains drawn from one sample of a study of beta chain features in type 1 diabetes. Profiled with immunoSEQ multiplex PCR; TCRdb holds only in-frame clones, not every one. The sample includes hundreds of thousands of clones, over 11% seen only once; the top ten take roughly 0.04%. Sequenced input: naive CD4+ T cells from blood. These receptors all come from a man aged 18 to 35 with type 1 diabetes. The CDR3 runs from the conserved cysteine through the conserved F or W. Clone sizes are given selectively: once, few, many, or a class where the clone is expanded.

>TRBJ1-2|NA|TRBV7-2
CASSVTFASNYGYTF
>TRBJ1-1|few|TRBV27
CASNNRDNEAFF
>TRBJ1-2|NA|TRBV30
CAWRMTGSNYGYTF
>TRBJ2-1|few|TRBV12-5
CASRSDNEQFF
>TRBJ1-1|few|TRBV9
CASRERGAFF
>TRBJ1-3|NA|TRBV30
CAWTKTRGTGNTIYF
>TRBJ2-5|few|TRBV9
CASSSVEALETQYF
>TRBJ1-2|NA|TRBV5-8
CASSLTGHGYTF
>TRBJ1-1|NA|TRBV10-3
CATARGENTEAFF
>TRBJ2-3|few|TRBV19
CASSIVEGADTQYF
>TRBJ1-1|few|TRBV18
CASSPLNTEAFF
>TRBJ2-5|few|TRBV5-1
CASSLGVQETQYF
>TRBJ2-4|NA|TRBV14
CASSQASGLAGTHF
>TRBJ2-7|once|TRBV10-3
CAISIRDLFNEQYF
>TRBJ1-2|NA|TRBV30
CAWIGRANPIFNYGYTF
>TRBJ1-1|NA|TRBV4-1
CASSGKGGENTEAFF
>TRBJ1-3|NA|TRBV2
CASSGQGPSGNTIYF
>TRBJ2-7|few|TRBV29-1
CSVGDWSYEQYF
>TRBJ2-2|few|TRBV7-7
CASSPSGYTGELFF
>TRBJ2-2|NA|TRBV5-4
CASSAGQSTGELFF
>TRBJ1-1|NA|TRBV30
CAWKGSGAGNTEAFF
>TRBJ2-5|NA|TRBV11-2
CASSMTGYWEETQYF
>TRBJ2-4|NA|TRBV4-3
CASSQDHTGKNIQYF
>TRBJ2-7|NA|TRBV21-1
CASSKEGDRGFEQYF
>TRBJ2-2|NA|TRBV4-3
CASSQDQWPGELFF
>TRBJ2-5|NA|TRBV7-2
CASSRRAGGETQYF
>TRBJ1-2|NA|TRBV5-6
CASGTANYYYGYTF
>TRBJ1-1|NA|TRBV30
CAWSASTNTEAFF
>TRBJ1-1|NA|TRBV30
CAWSDPRGYGTEAFF
>TRBJ1-4|few|TRBV30
CAWSGPINEKLFF
>TRBJ1-2|few|TRBV30
CAWSGTQGRQF
>TRBJ2-3|few|TRBV4-3
CASSQDMVPGLGLYTDTQYF
>TRBJ2-3|few|TRBV7-2
CASSLDRLTDTQYF
>TRBJ2-2|NA|TRBV7-9
CASSPDRRGELFF
>TRBJ1-1|few|TRBV2
CASRGRGNTEAFF
>TRBJ1-2|NA|TRBV27
CASSFSRQNKGYTF
>TRBJ1-5|NA|TRBV6-5
CASSYTGEHRQPQHF
>TRBJ1-2|few|TRBV13
CASSLRQGTNYGYTF
>TRBJ2-5|few|TRBV18
CASSPIEGETQYF
>TRBJ2-7|NA|TRBV7-2
CASSLAMGNYEQYF
>TRBJ2-7|NA|TRBV10-3
CAISDRSSGSYEQYF
>TRBJ1-1|NA|TRBV6-5
CASSYGTGNTEAFF
>TRBJ2-3|few|TRBV6-5
CASSYQGAGDTQYF